This TCR beta chain was profiled in a study of blood T cell repertoires in COVID-19. Overall study: Nucleic acid was either cDNA or gDNA, and it came from T cells, B-cell-depleted T cells, or PBMCs.

There are 16 residues in the CDR3. Germline CDR1 and CDR2: SNHLY and FYNNEI. Trimming cost V 8 bases and J 4 bases, with 23 bases left between them. In the authors' workflow: Amplification from reference gene primers served as the basis for estimated nucleated cell counts. Profiling relied on immunoSEQ multiplex PCR, and the TCRdb table lists in-frame clones only, not all of them. V and J calls and clone size follow that table, whereas D and trimming were derived from the DNA. The sample has 250,000 to 350,000 clones; about four fifths are singletons. This clonotype was sampled from a woman aged 45 to 65 with acute or convalescent COVID-19. V is TRBV2 and J is TRBJ2-5; possibly TRBD1 for D (7 bases). The sample comprised peripheral blood. CDR3 residues: CASRYNLVQGGETQYF. DNA of the CDR3: TGTGCCAGCCGCTACAATCTGGTGCAGGGGGGAGAGACCCAGTACTTC.